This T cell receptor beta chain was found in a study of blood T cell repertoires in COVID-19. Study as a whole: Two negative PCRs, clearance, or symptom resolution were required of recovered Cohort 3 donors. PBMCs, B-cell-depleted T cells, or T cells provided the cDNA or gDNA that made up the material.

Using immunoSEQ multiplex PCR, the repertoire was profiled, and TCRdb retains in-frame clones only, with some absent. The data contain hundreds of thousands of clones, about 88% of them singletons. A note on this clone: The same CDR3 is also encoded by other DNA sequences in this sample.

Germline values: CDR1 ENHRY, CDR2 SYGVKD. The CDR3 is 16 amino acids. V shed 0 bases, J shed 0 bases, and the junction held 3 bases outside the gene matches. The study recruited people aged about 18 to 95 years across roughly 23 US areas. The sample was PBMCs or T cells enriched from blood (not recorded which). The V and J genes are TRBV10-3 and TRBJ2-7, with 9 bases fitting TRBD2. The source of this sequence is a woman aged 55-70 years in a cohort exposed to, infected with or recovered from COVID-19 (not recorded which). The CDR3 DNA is TGTGCCATCAGTGAGTCGCTAGCGGGGAGCTCCTACGAGCAGTACTTC. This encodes CAISESLAGSSYEQYF.